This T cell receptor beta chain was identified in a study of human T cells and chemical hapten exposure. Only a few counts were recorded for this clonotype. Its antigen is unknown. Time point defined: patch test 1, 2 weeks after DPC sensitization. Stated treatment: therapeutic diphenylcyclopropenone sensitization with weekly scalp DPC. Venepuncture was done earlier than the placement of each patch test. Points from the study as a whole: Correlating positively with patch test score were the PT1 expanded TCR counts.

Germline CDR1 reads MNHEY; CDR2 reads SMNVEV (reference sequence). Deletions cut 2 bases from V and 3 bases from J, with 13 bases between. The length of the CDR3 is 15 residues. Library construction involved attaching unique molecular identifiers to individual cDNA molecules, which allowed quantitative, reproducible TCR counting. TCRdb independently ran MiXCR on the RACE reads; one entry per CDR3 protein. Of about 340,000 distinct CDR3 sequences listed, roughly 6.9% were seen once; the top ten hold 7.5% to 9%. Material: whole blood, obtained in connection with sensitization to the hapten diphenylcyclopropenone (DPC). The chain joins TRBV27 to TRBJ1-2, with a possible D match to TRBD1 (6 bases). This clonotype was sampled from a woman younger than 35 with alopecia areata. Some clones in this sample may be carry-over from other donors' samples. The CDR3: CASSLKPGEDYGYTF. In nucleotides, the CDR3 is TGTGCCAGCAGTTTAAAGCCAGGGGAAGACTATGGCTACACCTTC.